This T cell receptor (beta chain) was recorded in a study of human T cells and chemical hapten exposure. The germline CDR1 and CDR2 sequences are LNHDA and SQIVND (reference sequence). V lost 4 bases, J lost 0 bases, and 14 bases stayed unmatched. This CDR3 region has 20 residues. Extraction of total RNA was performed on unfractionated whole blood. TCRdb re-called the 5' RACE reads through MiXCR, storing one row per CDR3 protein. The table shows approximately 150,000 distinct CDR3 sequences, with around 4% occurring only once. The sequence derives from a female donor in good health. This chain uses TRBV19 with TRBJ1-5; 11 bases agree with TRBD1. This CDR3 is CASSTGQGAIIGYSNQPQHF. The CDR3 DNA reads as TGTGCCAGTAGTACCGGACAGGGGGCGATCATAGGGTATAGCAATCAGCCCCAGCATTTT.